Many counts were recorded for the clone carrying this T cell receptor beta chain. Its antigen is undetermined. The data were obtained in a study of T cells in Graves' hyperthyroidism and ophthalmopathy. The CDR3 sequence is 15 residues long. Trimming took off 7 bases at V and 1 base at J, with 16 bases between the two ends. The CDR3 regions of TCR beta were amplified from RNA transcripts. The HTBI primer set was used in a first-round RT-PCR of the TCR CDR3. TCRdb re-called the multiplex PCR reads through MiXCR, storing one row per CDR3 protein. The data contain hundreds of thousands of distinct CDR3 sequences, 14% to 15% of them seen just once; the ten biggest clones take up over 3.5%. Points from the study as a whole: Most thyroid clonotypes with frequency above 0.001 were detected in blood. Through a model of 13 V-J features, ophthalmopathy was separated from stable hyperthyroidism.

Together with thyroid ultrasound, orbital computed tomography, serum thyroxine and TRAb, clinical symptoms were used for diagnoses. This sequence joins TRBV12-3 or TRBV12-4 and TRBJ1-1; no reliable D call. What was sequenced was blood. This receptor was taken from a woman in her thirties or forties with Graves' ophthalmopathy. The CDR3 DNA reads TGTGCCAGCACCACGGGCGACCGAGCGAACACTGAAGCTTTCTTT. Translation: CASTTGDRANTEAFF.